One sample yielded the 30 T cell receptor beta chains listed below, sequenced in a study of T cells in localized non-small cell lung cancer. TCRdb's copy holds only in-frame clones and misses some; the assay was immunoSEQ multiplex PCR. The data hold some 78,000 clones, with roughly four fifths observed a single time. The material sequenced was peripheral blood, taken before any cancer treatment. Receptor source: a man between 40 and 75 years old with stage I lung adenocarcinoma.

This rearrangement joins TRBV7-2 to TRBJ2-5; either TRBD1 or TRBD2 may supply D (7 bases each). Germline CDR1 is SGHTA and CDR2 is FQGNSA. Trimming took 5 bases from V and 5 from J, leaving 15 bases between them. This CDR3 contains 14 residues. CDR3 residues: CASSPGGAMETQYF. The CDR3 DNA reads TGTGCCAGCAGCCCAGGGGGGGCGATGGAGACCCAGTACTTC.

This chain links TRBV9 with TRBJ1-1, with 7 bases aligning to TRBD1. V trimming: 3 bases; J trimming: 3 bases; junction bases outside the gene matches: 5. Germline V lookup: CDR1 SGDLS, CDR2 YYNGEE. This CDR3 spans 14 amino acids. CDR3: CASSGLTGHTEAFF. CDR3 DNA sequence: TGTGCCAGCAGCGGACTGACAGGGCACACTGAAGCTTTCTTT.

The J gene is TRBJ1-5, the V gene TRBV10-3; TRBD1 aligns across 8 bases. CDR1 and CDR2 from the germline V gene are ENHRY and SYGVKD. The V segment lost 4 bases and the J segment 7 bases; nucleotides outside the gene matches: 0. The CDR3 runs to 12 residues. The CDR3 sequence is CAISGQGQPQHF. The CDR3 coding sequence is TGTGCCATCAGTGGACAGGGGCAGCCCCAGCATTTT.

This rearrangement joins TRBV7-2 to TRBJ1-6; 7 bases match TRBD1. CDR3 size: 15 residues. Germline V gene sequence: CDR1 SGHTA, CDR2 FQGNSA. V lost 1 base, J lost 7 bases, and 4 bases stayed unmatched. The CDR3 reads CASSLEGQKNSPLHF. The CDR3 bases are TGTGCCAGCAGCTTAGAGGGACAGAAGAATTCACCCCTCCACTTT.

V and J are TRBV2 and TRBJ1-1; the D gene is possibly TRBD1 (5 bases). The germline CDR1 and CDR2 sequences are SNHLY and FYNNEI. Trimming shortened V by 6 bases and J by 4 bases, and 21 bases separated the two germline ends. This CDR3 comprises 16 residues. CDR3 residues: CASRVDSRRGITEAFF. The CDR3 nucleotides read TGTGCCAGCAGGGTAGACAGCAGACGGGGGATCACTGAAGCTTTCTTT.

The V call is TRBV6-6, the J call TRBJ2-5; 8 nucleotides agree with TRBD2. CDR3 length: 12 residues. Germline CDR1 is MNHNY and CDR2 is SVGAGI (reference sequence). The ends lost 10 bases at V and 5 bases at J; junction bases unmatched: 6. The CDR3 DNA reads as TGTGCCACCAGCGGGAGTGGGGAGACCCAGTACTTC. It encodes CATSGSGETQYF.

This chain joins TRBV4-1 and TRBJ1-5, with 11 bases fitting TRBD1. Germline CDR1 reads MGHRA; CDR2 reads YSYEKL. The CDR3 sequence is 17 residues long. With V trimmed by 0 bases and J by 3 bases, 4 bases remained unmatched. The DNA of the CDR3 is TGCGCCAGCAGCCAAGATCCTGGACAGGGGGCCAATCAGCCCCAGCATTTT. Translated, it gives CASSQDPGQGANQPQHF.

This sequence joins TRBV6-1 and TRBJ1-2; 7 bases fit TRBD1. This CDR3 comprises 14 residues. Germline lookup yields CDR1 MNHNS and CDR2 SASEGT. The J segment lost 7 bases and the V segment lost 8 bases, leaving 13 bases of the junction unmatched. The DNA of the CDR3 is TGTGCCAGCGATCCGGGACAGAAGCGCGTTGGCTACACCTTC. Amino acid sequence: CASDPGQKRVGYTF.

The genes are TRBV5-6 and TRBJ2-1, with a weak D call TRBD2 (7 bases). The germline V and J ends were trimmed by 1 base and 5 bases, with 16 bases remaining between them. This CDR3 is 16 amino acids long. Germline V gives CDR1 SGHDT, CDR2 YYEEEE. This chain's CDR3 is CASSLTYGGLDNEQFF. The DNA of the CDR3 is TGTGCCAGCAGCTTGACCTACGGGGGGCTGGACAATGAGCAGTTCTTC.

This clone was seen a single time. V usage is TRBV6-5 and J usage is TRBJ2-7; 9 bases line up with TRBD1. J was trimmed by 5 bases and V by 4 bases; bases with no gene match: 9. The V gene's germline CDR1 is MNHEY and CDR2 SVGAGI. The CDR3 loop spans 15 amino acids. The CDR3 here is CASSSGTGFVHEQYF. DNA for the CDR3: TGTGCCAGCAGTTCCGGGACAGGGTTTGTCCACGAGCAGTACTTC.

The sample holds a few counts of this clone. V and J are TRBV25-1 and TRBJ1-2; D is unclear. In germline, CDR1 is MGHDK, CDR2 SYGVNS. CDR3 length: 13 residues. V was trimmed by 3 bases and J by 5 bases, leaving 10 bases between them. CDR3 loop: CASSEGPPYGYTF. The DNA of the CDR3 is TGTGCCAGCAGTGAGGGCCCCCCTTATGGCTACACCTTC.

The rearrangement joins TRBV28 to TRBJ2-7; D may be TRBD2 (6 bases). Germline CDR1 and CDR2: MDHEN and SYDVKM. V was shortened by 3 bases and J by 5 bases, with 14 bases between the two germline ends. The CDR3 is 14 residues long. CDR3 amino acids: CASSFGRERDEQYF. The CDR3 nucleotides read TGTGCCAGCAGTTTCGGTCGGGAGAGAGACGAGCAGTACTTC.

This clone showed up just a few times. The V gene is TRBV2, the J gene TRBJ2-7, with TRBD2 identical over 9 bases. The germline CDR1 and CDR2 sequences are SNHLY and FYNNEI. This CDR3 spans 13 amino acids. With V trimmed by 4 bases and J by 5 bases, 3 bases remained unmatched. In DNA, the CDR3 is TGTGCCAGCAGTGGCGGGACTAGCAACGAGCAGTACTTC. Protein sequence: CASSGGTSNEQYF.

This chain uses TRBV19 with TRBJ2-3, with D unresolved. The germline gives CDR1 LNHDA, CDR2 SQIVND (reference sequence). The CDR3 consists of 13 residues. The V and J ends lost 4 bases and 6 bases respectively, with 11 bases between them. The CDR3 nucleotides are TGTGCCAGTAGTACAGAAAAGAGTGATACGCAGTATTTT. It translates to CASSTEKSDTQYF.

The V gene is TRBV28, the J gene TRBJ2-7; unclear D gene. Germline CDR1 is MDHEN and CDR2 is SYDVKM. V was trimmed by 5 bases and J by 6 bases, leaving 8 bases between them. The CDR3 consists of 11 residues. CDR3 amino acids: CASSDVSEQYF. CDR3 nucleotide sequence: TGTGCCAGCAGTGACGTGAGCGAGCAGTACTTC.

CDR3 nucleotides: TGTGCCAGCAGTTTACAGGGGCGGGGTAATGAGCAGTTCTTC. Translation gives CASSLQGRGNEQFF. J is TRBJ2-1 and V is TRBV28; D is possibly TRBD1 or TRBD2 (6 bases each). The CDR3 is made up of 14 amino acids. The V gene lost 2 bases and the J gene lost 7 bases, with 12 bases spanning the gap. The germline CDR1 and CDR2 sequences are MDHEN and SYDVKM.

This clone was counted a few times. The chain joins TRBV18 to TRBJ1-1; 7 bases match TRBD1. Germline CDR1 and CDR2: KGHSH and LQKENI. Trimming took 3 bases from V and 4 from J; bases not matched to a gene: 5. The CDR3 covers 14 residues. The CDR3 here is CASSPTGMGTEAFF. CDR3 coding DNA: TGTGCCAGCTCACCGACAGGGATGGGCACTGAAGCTTTCTTT.

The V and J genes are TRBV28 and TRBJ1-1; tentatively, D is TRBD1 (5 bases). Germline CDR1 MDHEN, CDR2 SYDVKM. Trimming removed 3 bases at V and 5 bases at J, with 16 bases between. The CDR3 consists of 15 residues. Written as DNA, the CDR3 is TGTGCCAGCAGTTTGGGACGGGAGAGAGGTACTGAAGCTTTCTTT. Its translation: CASSLGRERGTEAFF.

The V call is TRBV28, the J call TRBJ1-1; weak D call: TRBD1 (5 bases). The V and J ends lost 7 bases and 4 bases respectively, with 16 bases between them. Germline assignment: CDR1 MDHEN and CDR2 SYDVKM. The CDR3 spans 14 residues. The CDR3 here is CASTVPGGGTEAFF. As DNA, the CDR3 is TGTGCCAGCACTGTACCCGGGGGGGGCACTGAAGCTTTCTTT.

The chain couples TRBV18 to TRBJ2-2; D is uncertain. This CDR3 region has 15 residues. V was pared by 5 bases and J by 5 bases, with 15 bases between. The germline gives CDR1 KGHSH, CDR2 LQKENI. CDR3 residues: CASSYGPHRTGELFF. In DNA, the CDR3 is TGTGCCAGCTCATACGGGCCCCACCGAACCGGGGAGCTGTTTTTT.

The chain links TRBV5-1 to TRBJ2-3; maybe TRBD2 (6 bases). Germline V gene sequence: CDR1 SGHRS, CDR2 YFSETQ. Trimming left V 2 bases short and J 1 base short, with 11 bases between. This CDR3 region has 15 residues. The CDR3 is CASSFPSAGTDTQYF. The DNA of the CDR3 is TGCGCCAGCAGCTTTCCTAGCGCTGGCACAGATACGCAGTATTTT. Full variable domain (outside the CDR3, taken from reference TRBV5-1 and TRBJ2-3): KAGVTQTPRYLIKTRGQQVTLSCSPISGHRSVSWYQQTPGQGLQFLFEYFSETQRNKGNFPGRFSGRQFSNSRSEMNVSTLELGDSALYLCASSFPSAGTDTQYFGPGTRLTVL.

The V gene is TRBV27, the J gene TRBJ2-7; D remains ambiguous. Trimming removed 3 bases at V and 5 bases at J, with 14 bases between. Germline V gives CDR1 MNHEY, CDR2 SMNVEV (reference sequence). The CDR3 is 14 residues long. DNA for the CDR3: TGTGCCAGCAGTTTGACGGGTCCGCATAACGAGCAGTACTTC. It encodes CASSLTGPHNEQYF.

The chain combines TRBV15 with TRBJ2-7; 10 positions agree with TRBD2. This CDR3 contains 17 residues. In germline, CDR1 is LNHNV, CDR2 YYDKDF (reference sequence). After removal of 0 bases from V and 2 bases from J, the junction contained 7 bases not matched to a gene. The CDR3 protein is CATSRDPSGRGTYEQYF. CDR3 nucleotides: TGTGCCACCAGCAGAGACCCTAGCGGGAGAGGAACCTACGAGCAGTACTTC.

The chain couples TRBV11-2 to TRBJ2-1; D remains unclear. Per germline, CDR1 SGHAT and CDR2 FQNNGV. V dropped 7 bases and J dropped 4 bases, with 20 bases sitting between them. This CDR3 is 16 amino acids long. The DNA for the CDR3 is TGTGCCAGCACCTCTCGGGTAGCCGGACCATACAATGAGCAGTTCTTC. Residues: CASTSRVAGPYNEQFF.

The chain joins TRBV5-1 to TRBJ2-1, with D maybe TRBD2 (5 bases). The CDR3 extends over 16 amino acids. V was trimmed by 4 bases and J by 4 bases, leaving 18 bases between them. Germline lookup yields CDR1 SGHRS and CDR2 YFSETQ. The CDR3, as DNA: TGCGCCAGCAGCGTGCGGGCAGAGACAACATACAATGAGCAGTTCTTC. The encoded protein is CASSVRAETTYNEQFF.

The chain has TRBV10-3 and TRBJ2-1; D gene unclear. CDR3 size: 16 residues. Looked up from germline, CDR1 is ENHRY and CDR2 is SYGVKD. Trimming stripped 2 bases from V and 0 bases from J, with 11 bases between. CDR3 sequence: CAISEGLTSSYNEQFF. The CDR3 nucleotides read TGTGCCATCAGTGAGGGGCTAACCAGCTCCTACAATGAGCAGTTCTTC.

CDR3 sequence reads: CASSLISDEKLFF. The CDR3 nucleotides read TGTGCCAGCAGTTTAATCTCGGATGAAAAACTGTTTTTT. V usage is TRBV27 and J usage is TRBJ1-4; D not resolved. The CDR3 is 13 residues long. In germline, CDR1 is MNHEY, CDR2 SMNVEV (reference sequence). The V end lost 2 bases, the J end lost 6 bases, and 7 bases lay between the germline ends.

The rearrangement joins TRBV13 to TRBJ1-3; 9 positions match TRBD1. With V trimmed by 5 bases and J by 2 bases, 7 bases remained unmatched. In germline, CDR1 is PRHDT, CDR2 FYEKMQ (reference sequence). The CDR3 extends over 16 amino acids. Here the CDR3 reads CASSRGTGSPGNTIYF. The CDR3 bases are TGTGCCAGCAGCCGGGGGACAGGGTCCCCTGGAAACACCATATATTTT.

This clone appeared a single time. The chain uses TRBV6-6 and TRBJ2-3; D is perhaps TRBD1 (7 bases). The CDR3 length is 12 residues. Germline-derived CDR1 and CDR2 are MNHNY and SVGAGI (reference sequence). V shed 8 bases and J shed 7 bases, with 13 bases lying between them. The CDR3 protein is CASRRDSNTQYF. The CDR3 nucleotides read TGTGCCAGCCGGAGGGACAGCAATACGCAGTATTTT.

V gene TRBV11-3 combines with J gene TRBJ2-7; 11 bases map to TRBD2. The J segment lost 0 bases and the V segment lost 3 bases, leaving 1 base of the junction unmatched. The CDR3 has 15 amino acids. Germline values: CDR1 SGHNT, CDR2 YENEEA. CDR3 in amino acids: CASSFTSGGSYEQYF. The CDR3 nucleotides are TGTGCCAGCAGCTTCACTAGCGGGGGCTCCTACGAGCAGTACTTC.